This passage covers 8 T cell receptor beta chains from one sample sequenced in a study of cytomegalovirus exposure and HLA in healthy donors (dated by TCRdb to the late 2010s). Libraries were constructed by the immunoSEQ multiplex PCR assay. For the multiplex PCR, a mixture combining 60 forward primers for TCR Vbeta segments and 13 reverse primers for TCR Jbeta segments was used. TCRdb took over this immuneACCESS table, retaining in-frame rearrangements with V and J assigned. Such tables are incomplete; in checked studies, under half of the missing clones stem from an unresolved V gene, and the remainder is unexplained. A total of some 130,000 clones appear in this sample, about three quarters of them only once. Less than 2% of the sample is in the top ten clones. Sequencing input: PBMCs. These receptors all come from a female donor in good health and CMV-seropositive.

This CDR3 is CASSPRGQGMNTEAFF. The CDR3 DNA sequence: TGTGCCAGCAGCCCTCGGGGCCAGGGGATGAACACTGAAGCTTTCTTT. The V gene is TRBV14, the J gene TRBJ1-1, with D tentatively TRBD1 (6 bases). The CDR3 covers 16 residues. Trimming left V 4 bases short and J 0 bases short, with 15 bases between. CDR1 and CDR2 from the germline V gene are SGHDN and FVKESK.

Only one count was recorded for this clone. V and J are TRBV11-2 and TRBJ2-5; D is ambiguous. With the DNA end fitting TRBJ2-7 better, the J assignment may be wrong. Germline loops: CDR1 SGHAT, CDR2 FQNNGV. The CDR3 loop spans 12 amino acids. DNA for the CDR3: TGTGCCAGCAGCCTTACTTCCTACGAGCAGTACTTC. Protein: CASSLTSYEQYF.

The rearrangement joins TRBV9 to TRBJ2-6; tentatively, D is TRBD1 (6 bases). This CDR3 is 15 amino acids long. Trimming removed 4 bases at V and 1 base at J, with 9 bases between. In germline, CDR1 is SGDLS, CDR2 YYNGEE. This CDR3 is CASSQTGSGANVLTF. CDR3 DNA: TGTGCCAGCAGCCAGACAGGTTCTGGGGCCAACGTCCTGACTTTC.

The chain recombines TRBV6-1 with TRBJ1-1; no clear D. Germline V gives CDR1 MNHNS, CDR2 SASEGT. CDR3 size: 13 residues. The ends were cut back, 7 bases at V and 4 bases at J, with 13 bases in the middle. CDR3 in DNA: TGTGCCAGCATGGTTGGGAGCGGCACTGAAGCTTTCTTT. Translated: CASMVGSGTEAFF.

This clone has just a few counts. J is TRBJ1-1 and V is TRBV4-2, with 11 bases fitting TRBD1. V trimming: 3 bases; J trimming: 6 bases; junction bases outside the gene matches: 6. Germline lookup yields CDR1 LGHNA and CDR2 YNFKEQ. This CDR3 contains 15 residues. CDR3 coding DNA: TGTGCCAGCAGCCATGATGGACAGGGGGCCCCTGAAGCTTTCTTT. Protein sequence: CASSHDGQGAPEAFF.

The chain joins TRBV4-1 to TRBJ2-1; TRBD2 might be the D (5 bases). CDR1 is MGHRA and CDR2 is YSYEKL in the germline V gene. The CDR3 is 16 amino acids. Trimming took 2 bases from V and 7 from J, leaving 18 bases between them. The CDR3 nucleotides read TGCGCCAGCAGCCAAAGAAGGGATACGGGATTGAATGAGCAGTTCTTC. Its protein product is CASSQRRDTGLNEQFF.

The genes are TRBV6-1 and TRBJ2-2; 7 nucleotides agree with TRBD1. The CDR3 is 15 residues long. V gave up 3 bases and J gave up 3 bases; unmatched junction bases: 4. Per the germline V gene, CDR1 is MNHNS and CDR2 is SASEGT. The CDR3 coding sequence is TGTGCCAGCAGTGAGACAGGGACGGACACCGGGGAGCTGTTTTTT. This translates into CASSETGTDTGELFF.

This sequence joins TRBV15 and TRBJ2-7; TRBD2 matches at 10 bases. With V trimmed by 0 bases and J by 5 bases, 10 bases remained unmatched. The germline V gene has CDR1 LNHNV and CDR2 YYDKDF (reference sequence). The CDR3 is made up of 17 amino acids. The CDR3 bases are TGTGCCACCAGCAGAGATCGGGGAGCGGGGGGGCGAGACGAGCAGTACTTC. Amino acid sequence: CATSRDRGAGGRDEQYF.